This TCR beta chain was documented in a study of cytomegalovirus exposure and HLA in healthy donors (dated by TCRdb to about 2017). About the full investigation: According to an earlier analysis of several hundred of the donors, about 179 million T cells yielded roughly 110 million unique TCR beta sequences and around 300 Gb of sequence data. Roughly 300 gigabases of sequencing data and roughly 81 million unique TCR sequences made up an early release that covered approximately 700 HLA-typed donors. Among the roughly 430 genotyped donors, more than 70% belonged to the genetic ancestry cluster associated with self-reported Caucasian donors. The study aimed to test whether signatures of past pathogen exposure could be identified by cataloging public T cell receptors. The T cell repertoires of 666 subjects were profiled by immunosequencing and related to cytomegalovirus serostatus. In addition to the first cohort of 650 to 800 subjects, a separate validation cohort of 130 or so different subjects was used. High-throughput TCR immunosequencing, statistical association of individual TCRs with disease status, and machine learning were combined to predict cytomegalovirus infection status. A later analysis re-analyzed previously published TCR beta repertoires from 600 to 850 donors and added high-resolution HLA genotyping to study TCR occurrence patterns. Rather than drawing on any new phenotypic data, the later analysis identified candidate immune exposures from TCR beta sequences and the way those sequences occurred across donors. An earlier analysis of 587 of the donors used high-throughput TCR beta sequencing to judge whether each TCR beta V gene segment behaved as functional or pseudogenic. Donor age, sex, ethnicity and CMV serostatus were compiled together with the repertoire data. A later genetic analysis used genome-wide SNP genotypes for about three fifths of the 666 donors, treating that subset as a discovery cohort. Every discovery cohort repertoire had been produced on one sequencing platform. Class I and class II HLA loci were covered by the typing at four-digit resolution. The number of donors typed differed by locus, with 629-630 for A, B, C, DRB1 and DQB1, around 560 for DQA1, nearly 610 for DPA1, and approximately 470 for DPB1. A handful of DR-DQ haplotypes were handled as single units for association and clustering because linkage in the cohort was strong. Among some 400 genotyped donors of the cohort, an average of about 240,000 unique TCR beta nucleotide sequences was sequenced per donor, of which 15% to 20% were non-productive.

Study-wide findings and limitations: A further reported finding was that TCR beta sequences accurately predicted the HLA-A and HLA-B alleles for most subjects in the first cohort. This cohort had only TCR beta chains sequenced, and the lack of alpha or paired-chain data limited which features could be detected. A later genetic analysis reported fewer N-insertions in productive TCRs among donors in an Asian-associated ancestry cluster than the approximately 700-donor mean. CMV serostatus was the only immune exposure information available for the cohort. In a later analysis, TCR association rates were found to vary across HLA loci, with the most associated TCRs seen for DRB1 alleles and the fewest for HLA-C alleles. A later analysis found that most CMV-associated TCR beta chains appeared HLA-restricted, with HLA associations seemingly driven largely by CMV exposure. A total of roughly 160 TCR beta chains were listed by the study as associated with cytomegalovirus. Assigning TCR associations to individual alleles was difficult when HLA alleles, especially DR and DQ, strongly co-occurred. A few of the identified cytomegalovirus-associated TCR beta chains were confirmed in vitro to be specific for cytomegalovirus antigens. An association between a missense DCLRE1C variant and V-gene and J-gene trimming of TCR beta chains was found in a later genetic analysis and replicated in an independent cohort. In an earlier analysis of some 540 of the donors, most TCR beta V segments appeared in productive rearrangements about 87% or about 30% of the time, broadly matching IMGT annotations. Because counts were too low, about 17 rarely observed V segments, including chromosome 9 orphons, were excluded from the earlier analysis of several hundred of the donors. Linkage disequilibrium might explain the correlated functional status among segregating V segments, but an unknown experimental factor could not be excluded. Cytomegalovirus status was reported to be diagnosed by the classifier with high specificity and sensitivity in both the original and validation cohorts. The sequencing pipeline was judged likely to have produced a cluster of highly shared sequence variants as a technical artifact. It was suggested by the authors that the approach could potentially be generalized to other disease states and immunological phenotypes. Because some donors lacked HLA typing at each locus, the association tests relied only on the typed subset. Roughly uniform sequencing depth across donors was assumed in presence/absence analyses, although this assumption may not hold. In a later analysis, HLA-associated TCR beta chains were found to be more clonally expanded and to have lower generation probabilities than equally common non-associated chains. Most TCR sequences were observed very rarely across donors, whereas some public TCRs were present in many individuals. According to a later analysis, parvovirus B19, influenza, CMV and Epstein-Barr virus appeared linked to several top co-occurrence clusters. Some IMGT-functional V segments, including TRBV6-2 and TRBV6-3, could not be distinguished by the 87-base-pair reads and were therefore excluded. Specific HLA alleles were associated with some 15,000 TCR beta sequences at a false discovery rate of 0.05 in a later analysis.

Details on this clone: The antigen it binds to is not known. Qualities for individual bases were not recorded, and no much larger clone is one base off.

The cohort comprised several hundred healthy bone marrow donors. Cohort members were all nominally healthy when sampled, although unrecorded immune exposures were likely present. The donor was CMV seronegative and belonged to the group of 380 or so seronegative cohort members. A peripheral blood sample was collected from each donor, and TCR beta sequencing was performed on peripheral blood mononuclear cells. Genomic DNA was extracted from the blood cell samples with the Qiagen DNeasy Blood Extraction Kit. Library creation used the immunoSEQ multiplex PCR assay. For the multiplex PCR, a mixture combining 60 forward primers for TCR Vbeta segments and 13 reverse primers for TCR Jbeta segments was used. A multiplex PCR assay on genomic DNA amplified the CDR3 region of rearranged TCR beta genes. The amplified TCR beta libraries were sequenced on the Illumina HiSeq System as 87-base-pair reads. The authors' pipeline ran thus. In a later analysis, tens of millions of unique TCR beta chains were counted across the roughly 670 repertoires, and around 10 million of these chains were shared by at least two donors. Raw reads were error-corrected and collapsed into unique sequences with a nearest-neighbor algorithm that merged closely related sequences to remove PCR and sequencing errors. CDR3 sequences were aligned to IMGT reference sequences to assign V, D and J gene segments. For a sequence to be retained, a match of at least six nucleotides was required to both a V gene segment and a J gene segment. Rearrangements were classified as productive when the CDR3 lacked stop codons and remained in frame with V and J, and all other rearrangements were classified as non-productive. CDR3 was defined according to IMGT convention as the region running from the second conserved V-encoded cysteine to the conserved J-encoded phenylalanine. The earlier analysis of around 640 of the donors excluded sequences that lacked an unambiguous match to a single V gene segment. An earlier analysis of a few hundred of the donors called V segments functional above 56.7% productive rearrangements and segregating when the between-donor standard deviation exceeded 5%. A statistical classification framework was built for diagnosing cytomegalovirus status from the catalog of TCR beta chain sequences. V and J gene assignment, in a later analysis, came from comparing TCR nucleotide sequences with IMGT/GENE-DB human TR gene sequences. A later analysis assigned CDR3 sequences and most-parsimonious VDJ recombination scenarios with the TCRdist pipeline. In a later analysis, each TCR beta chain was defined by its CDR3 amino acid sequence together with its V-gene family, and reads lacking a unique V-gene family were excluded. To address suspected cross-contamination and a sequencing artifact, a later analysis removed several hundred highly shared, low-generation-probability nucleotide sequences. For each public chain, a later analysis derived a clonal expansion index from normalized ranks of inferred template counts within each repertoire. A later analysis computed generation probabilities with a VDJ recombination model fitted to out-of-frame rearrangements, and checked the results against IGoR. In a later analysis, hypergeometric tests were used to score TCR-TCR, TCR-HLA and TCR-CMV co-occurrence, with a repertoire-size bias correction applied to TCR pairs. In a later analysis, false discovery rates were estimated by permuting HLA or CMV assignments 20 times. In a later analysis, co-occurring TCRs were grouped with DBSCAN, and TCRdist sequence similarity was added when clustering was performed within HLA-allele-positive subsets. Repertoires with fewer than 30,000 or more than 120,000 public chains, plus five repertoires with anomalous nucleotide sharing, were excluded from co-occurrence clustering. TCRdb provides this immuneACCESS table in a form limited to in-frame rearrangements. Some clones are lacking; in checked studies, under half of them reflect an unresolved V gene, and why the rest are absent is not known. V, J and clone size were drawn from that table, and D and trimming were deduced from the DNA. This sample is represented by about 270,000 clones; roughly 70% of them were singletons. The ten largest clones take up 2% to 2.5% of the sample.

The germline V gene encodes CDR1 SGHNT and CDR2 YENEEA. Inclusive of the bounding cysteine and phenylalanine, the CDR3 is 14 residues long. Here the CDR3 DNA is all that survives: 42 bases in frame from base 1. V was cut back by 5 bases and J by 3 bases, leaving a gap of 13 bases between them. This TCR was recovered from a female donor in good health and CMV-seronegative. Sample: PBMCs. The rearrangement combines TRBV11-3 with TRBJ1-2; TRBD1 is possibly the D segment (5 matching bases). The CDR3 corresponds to CASSREGRYYGYTF. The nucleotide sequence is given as TGTGCCAGCAGCCGGGAGGGGAGATACTATGGCTACACCTTC.